Reported below is one T cell receptor (beta chain). Its matching antigen is unknown. The data belong to a study of cytomegalovirus exposure and HLA in healthy donors. Overall study findings and caveats: Cytomegalovirus status was reportedly diagnosed by the classifier with high specificity and sensitivity. In a later analysis, TCR beta V- and J-gene trimming was associated with a missense DCLRE1C variant. Over 150 TCR beta chains were listed as cytomegalovirus-associated.

The PCR ran on 60 Vbeta and 13 Jbeta primers. Only in-frame clones appear in the TCRdb table, and some are missing; sequencing was by immunoSEQ multiplex PCR. The sample holds about 200,000 clones. From germline, CDR1 is LNHNV and CDR2 YYDKDF (reference sequence). The CDR3 is 18 residues long. Unmatched junction bases numbered 8, after V lost 0 bases and J lost 1 base. Sequences were obtained from PBMCs. The chain uses TRBV15 and TRBJ2-1, with 8 bases identical to TRBD2. The receptor was isolated from a girl aged 2 to 9 in good health and CMV-seropositive. Here the CDR3 DNA reads TGTGCCACCAGCAGAGATCTTACTAGCGGCACGTCCTACAATGAGCAGTTCTTC. Translation gives CATSRDLTSGTSYNEQFF. Together with reference TRBV15 and TRBJ2-1, the CDR3 gives the full variable domain: DAMVIQNPRYQVTQFGKPVTLSCSQTLNHNVMYWYQQKSSQAPKLLFHYYDKDFNNEADTPDNFQSRRPNTSFCFLDIRSPGLGDTAMYLCATSRDLTSGTSYNEQFFGPGTRLTVL.